This T cell receptor beta chain was obtained from a study of T cells in Graves' hyperthyroidism and ophthalmopathy. Study results and caveats: Using 13 V-J features, a model discriminated ophthalmopathy from stable hyperthyroidism.

Lactation, pregnancy, other autoimmune disease or uncontrolled infection excluded patients. This clonotype was seen more than once but under ten times. Its matching antigen is unknown. Amplification of TCR beta CDR3 regions used RNA as the template. The primer set for the first-round RT-PCR of the TCR CDR3 was HTBI. A single record per CDR3 protein comes from TCRdb applying MiXCR to the multiplex PCR reads. The table lists roughly 500,000 distinct CDR3 sequences, around 45% of them singletons. CDR3 length: 15 amino acids. The V gene end was trimmed by 6 bases and the J gene end by 6 bases; junction bases not matched to a gene: 6. Germline lookup yields CDR1 MNHNY and CDR2 SVGAGI (reference sequence).

The receptor was derived from an adult woman with Graves' disease, either hyperthyroidism or ophthalmopathy (not recorded which). The sequenced sample consisted of peripheral blood or thyroid tissue (not recorded which). The chain is built from TRBV6-6 and TRBJ2-2, with 11 bases identical to TRBD1. CDR3 DNA: TGTGCCAGCAGCGGGACAGGGGGGGACCCCGGGGAGCTGTTTTTT. This codes for CASSGTGGDPGELFF.